This T cell receptor beta chain was identified during a study of shared clonotypes between healthy human individuals. Libraries were prepared by immunoSEQ multiplex PCR; TCRdb keeps only in-frame clonotypes and omits some of them. Altogether about 1.1 million clones are present, approximately 80% being singletons, with the ten largest covering roughly 0.82%. V dropped 2 bases and J dropped 8; count of bases not matched to a gene: 17. The germline gives CDR1 SGHAT, CDR2 FQNNGV. This CDR3 is 18 amino acids long. The sample comprised memory CD4+ T cells from PBMCs. The subset: CD45RA-negative fraction. The origin of this receptor is a man aged 18 to 30 in good health. Some clones in this sample may be carry-over from other donors' samples. The chain recombines TRBV11-2 with TRBJ2-1; 8 positions match TRBD2. In DNA form, the CDR3 reads TGTGCCAGCAGCTTATCCGGCTTCTCGAGCGGGAGAGACGATGAGCAGTTCTTC. It encodes CASSLSGFSSGRDDEQFF.